These 32 T cell receptor beta chains originate from one sample sequenced in a study of T cell responses to AZD1222 COVID-19 vaccine. Assay used: immunoSEQ multiplex PCR; TCRdb lists only in-frame clones, some missing. This sample yields 110,000 or so clones, of which 82% are seen a single time; around 5% belongs to the top ten. Sequenced material: peripheral blood, taken on day 0 of AZD1222 vaccination. Receptors were obtained from an adult in good health.

This chain connects TRBV14 to TRBJ1-2; 7 bases line up with TRBD1. Per germline, CDR1 SGHDN and CDR2 FVKESK. The CDR3 is 17 residues long. Trimming removed 3 bases from V and 4 bases from J; junction bases left unmatched: 14. As DNA, the CDR3 is TGTGCCAGCAGCCAGAATACTGCGGGACAGAGAGCCTATGGCTACACCTTC. It yields the protein CASSQNTAGQRAYGYTF. Supplemented by reference TRBV14 and TRBJ1-2, the full variable domain reads EAGVTQFPSHSVIEKGQTVTLRCDPISGHDNLYWYRRVMGKEIKFLLHFVKESKQDESGMPNNRFLAERTGGTYSTLKVQPAELEDSGVYFCASSQNTAGQRAYGYTFGSGTRLTVV.

V gene TRBV19 combines with J gene TRBJ1-4; D is perhaps TRBD1 (5 bases). V gave up 3 bases and J gave up 7 bases, with 12 bases separating them. This CDR3 spans 14 amino acids. Per the germline V gene, CDR1 is LNHDA and CDR2 is SQIVND (reference sequence). CDR3 sequence (DNA): TGTGCCAGTAGTATTACGGGGCGGAGTGAAAAACTGTTTTTT. Protein product: CASSITGRSEKLFF.

V gene TRBV19 combines with J gene TRBJ2-7; 11 bases fit TRBD1. The CDR3 is 15 residues long. V lost 7 bases to trimming and J lost 6 bases; unmatched junction nucleotides: 11. Germline V lookup: CDR1 LNHDA, CDR2 SQIVND (reference sequence). CDR3 sequence: CASTPPGQGAAEQYF. In DNA form, the CDR3 reads TGTGCCAGTACCCCCCCCGGACAGGGGGCGGCCGAGCAGTACTTC. The full variable domain, in which reference TRBV19 and TRBJ2-7 provide the parts outside the CDR3, is DGGITQSPKYLFRKEGQNVTLSCEQNLNHDAMYWYRQDPGQGLRLIYYSQIVNDFQKGDIAEGYSVSREKKESFPLTVTSAQKNPTAFYLCASTPPGQGAAEQYFGPGTRLTVT.

The chain recombines TRBV7-6 with TRBJ1-1; D call uncertain. The V gene's germline CDR1 is SGHVS and CDR2 FNYEAQ. V gave up 5 bases and J gave up 3 bases, with 13 bases separating them. CDR3 length equals 14 residues. The CDR3 DNA reads TGTGCCAGCAGCCCACTCCCAAGGGACACTGAAGCTTTCTTT. This encodes CASSPLPRDTEAFF.

This clone was recorded only once. The chain is built from TRBV6-6 and TRBJ1-2; D gene unclear. Germline V gene sequence: CDR1 MNHNY, CDR2 SVGAGI (reference sequence). The CDR3 spans 16 residues. Trimming left V 0 bases short and J 0 bases short, with 11 bases between. CDR3 in amino acids: CASSYSRRYSNYGYTF. DNA for the CDR3: TGTGCCAGCAGTTACTCCCGTCGATATTCTAACTATGGCTACACCTTC.

This rearrangement joins TRBV7-2 to TRBJ2-7, with D possibly being TRBD2 (5 bases). Germline lookup yields CDR1 SGHTA and CDR2 FQGNSA. There are 13 residues in the CDR3. V lost 7 bases and J lost 5, with 15 bases in between. Written as DNA, the CDR3 is TGTGCCAGCACCCTTTATATCGGGAACGAGCAGTACTTC. It codes for CASTLYIGNEQYF.

To note about this clone: The same CDR3 arises from other DNA sequences in this sample as well. The chain carries TRBV19 and TRBJ1-1; no clear D. Trimming shortened V by 0 bases and J by 1 base, and 6 bases separated the two germline ends. The germline CDR1 and CDR2 sequences are LNHDA and SQIVND (reference sequence). The CDR3 extends over 14 amino acids. The CDR3 loop reads CASSIDRGNTEAFF. The CDR3 nucleotides read TGTGCCAGTAGTATAGATCGGGGGAACACTGAAGCTTTCTTT.

This clone occurred once. The chain is built from TRBV5-1 and TRBJ2-5; no reliable D call. The CDR3 contains 14 residues. V was pared by 2 bases and J by 5 bases, with 13 bases between. Germline values: CDR1 SGHRS, CDR2 YFSETQ. The CDR3 DNA is TGCGCCAGCAGCTTTTTTTTACTTGACGAGACCCAGTACTTC. Translated, it gives CASSFFLLDETQYF.

V usage is TRBV18 and J usage is TRBJ2-7; TRBD1 matches 9 bases. Germline V gives CDR1 KGHSH, CDR2 LQKENI. With 6 bases clipped from V and 0 bases from J, the junction kept 3 bases outside the gene matches. CDR3 size: 14 residues. The CDR3 DNA reads TGTGCCAGCTCCACGGGACAGGGCTCCTACGAGCAGTACTTC. Its protein is CASSTGQGSYEQYF.

The chain recombines TRBV12-5 with TRBJ1-1; D remains ambiguous. The CDR3 has 12 residues. CDR1 and CDR2 (germline): LGHNT, FRNRAP. Trimming removed 1 base at V and 1 base at J, with 1 base between. CDR3 bases: TGTGCTAGTGGTTTGGGGAACACTGAAGCTTTCTTT. Residues: CASGLGNTEAFF.

The V and J genes are TRBV5-1 and TRBJ2-2; the match to TRBD2 covers 7 bases. The length of the CDR3 is 16 residues. V shed 5 bases and J 1 base; nucleotides not matched to a gene: 8. CDR1 SGHRS and CDR2 YFSETQ come from the germline V gene. In DNA, the CDR3 is TGCGCCAGCAGGGGGAGTGCGGGGGTGAACACCGGGGAGCTGTTTTTT. Protein sequence: CASRGSAGVNTGELFF.

The chain is built from TRBV6-5 and TRBJ1-3; perhaps TRBD1 as D (5 bases). Germline V gene lookup returns CDR1 MNHEY and CDR2 SVGAGI. The CDR3 length is 13 residues. The germline V and J ends were trimmed by 8 bases and 4 bases, with 12 bases remaining between them. The CDR3 DNA sequence: TGTGCCAGCCTTGGGGACCTGGGAAACACCATATATTTT. Translation: CASLGDLGNTIYF.

The genes are TRBV7-9 and TRBJ1-3; D remains ambiguous. The V end was cut by 5 bases, the J end by 2 bases, with 19 bases between. Germline V gene sequence: CDR1 SEHNR, CDR2 FQNEAQ (reference sequence). The CDR3 has 17 residues. The CDR3 loop reads CASSDPIWETTGNTIYF. DNA of the CDR3: TGTGCCAGCAGCGACCCCATATGGGAAACTACTGGAAACACCATATATTTT.

The chain joins TRBV12-3 or TRBV12-4 to TRBJ1-2; D uncertain. The CDR3 sequence is 10 residues long. Trimming pared 10 bases from V and 5 bases from J, leaving 8 bases between. CDR3 bases: TGTGCCACCAATAATTATGGCTACACCTTC. Its translation: CATNNYGYTF.

This clone was picked up a small number of times. The CDR3 region is CASSFATVQNEQFF. CDR3 nucleotides: TGCGCCAGCAGCTTTGCGACGGTGCAGAATGAGCAGTTCTTC. The chain carries TRBV5-1 and TRBJ2-1, with no clear D. V was trimmed by 2 bases and J by 7 bases, leaving 13 bases between them. Germline CDR1 SGHRS, CDR2 YFSETQ. The CDR3 has 14 amino acids.

The chain combines TRBV7-2 with TRBJ2-3; 12 bases line up with TRBD2. Germline CDR1 reads SGHTA; CDR2 reads FQGNSA. This CDR3 has 18 residues. Germline trimming cut 3 bases from V and 1 base from J; bases unmatched to any gene: 8. Written as DNA, the CDR3 is TGTGCCAGCAGCTTCTTAGCAAGACTAGCGGGGGGCACAGATACGCAGTATTTT. This gives the protein CASSFLARLAGGTDTQYF.

The V and J genes are TRBV7-2 and TRBJ2-3; TRBD2 aligns across 11 bases. Germline V gene sequence: CDR1 SGHTA, CDR2 FQGNSA. V dropped 1 base and J dropped 3; count of bases not matched to a gene: 6. The CDR3 runs to 17 residues. DNA of the CDR3: TGTGCCAGCAGCTTAGGGATAGCGGGGGGGCAGACAGATACGCAGTATTTT. Protein: CASSLGIAGGQTDTQYF.

The sample holds a few counts of this clone. The genes are TRBV9 and TRBJ1-1; possibly TRBD1 for D (6 bases). V was shortened by 4 bases and J by 1 base, with 14 bases between the two germline ends. The CDR3 is 15 amino acids. Germline CDR1 reads SGDLS; CDR2 reads YYNGEE. The CDR3 bases are TGTGCCAGCAGCACAGGGACTTTAGGGAACACTGAAGCTTTCTTT. Protein: CASSTGTLGNTEAFF.

This chain joins TRBV12-3 or TRBV12-4 and TRBJ1-1; D gene unclear. Trimming took 8 bases from V and 5 from J, leaving 15 bases between them. This CDR3 has 13 amino acids. The DNA for the CDR3 is TGTGCCAGCTATGAAAATGTGGGGACTGAAGCTTTCTTT. This sequence encodes CASYENVGTEAFF.

In this sample, this clone turned up a few times. CDR3 in DNA: TGTGCCAGCAGCTCCGGACAGTTCAATCAGCCCCAGCATTTT. It is translated as CASSSGQFNQPQHF. The chain has TRBV2 and TRBJ1-5; tentatively, D is TRBD1 (6 bases). V was trimmed by 6 bases and J by 3 bases, leaving 12 bases between them. The CDR3 sequence is 14 residues long. CDR1 and CDR2 (germline): SNHLY, FYNNEI.

The chain couples TRBV19 to TRBJ1-5; 9 nucleotides match TRBD1. Trimming cost V 6 bases and J 5 bases; bases outside gene matches: 8. From germline, CDR1 is LNHDA and CDR2 SQIVND (reference sequence). The CDR3 has 15 residues. In nucleotides, the CDR3 is TGTGCCAGTAGCCTAACAGGGGGCCCCGATCAGCCCCAGCATTTT. It codes for CASSLTGGPDQPQHF.

This chain links TRBV15 with TRBJ1-1, with D tentatively TRBD1 (5 bases). Trimming left V 4 bases short and J 11 bases short, with 14 bases between. CDR1 and CDR2 from the germline V gene are LNHNV and YYDKDF (reference sequence). This CDR3 comprises 12 residues. The CDR3, as DNA: TGTGCCACCAGCATCACAGGTCAGGTGGCTTTCTTT. Its translation: CATSITGQVAFF.

This chain joins TRBV20-1 and TRBJ1-1; D gene ambiguous. CDR3 size: 11 residues. V was trimmed by 5 bases and J by 6 bases, leaving 10 bases between them. The germline gives CDR1 DFQATT, CDR2 SNEGSKA (reference sequence). CDR3 sequence: CSARAQAEAFF. The CDR3 nucleotides read TGCAGTGCTCGCGCTCAGGCTGAAGCTTTCTTT.

This sequence joins TRBV6-2 or TRBV6-3 and TRBJ1-1; 9 bases align to TRBD1. The CDR3 is 17 residues long. After removal of 2 bases from V and 1 base from J, the junction contained 8 bases not matched to a gene. CDR1 is MNHEY and CDR2 is SVGEGT in the germline V gene. The CDR3 spells CASSYVSGQGWNTEAFF. The CDR3 DNA reads TGTGCCAGCAGTTACGTCTCGGGACAGGGTTGGAACACTGAAGCTTTCTTT.

This clone occurred a few times. This chain connects TRBV5-6 to TRBJ2-2, with TRBD2 matching 7 bases. Germline CDR1 SGHDT, CDR2 YYEEEE. This CDR3 comprises 17 residues. The V gene end was trimmed by 4 bases and the J gene end by 0 bases; junction bases not matched to a gene: 9. CDR3: CASSQLFSGSNTGELFF. The DNA of the CDR3 is TGTGCCAGCAGCCAGCTCTTTAGCGGGTCGAACACCGGGGAGCTGTTTTTT.

This chain connects TRBV18 to TRBJ1-1, with D possibly being TRBD1 (6 bases). Trimming took off 1 base at V and 3 bases at J, with 9 bases between the two ends. Germline V gene lookup returns CDR1 KGHSH and CDR2 LQKENI. The CDR3 consists of 14 residues. The CDR3, as DNA: TGTGCCAGCTCACCACAACAGGGAGACACTGAAGCTTTCTTT. Residues: CASSPQQGDTEAFF.

The genes are TRBV4-2 and TRBJ2-1; maybe TRBD1 (5 bases). Germline V gene sequence: CDR1 LGHNA, CDR2 YNFKEQ. With 4 bases removed from V and 2 bases from J, the gap between germline ends came to 15 bases. The length of the CDR3 is 16 residues. The CDR3 protein is CASSPQASAPYNEQFF. The CDR3 DNA sequence: TGTGCCAGCAGCCCACAGGCTTCGGCCCCCTACAATGAGCAGTTCTTC.

V usage is TRBV7-2 and J usage is TRBJ2-7; 10 nucleotides line up with TRBD1. The CDR3 contains 14 residues. After removal of 5 bases from V and 6 bases from J, the junction contained 7 bases not matched to a gene. Germline values: CDR1 SGHTA, CDR2 FQGNSA. The CDR3 coding sequence is TGTGCCAGCAGCCCAGGGACAGGGGAGGCCGAGCAGTACTTC. Amino acid sequence: CASSPGTGEAEQYF.

A single count supports this clone. The J gene is TRBJ2-7, the V gene TRBV5-4; 10 bases fit TRBD1. V was pared by 4 bases and J by 4 bases, with 11 bases of the junction left unmatched. The CDR3 has 16 amino acids. Germline V gene lookup returns CDR1 SGHNT and CDR2 YYREEE (reference sequence). CDR3 residues: CASSPDRQGAGYEQYF. For the CDR3, the DNA is TGTGCCAGCAGCCCAGACCGACAGGGGGCGGGTTACGAGCAGTACTTC.

This chain links TRBV5-5 with TRBJ1-4; D is unclear. CDR3 length equals 16 residues. The V end was cut by 1 base, the J end by 7 bases, with 17 bases between. Germline V gene sequence: CDR1 SGHKS, CDR2 YYEKEE (reference sequence). The CDR3 DNA reads TGTGCCAGCAGCTTGAGGGCGGTTTTACAGAGTGAAAAACTGTTTTTT. Its protein is CASSLRAVLQSEKLFF.

This clone was seen only a few times. The chain joins TRBV6-2 or TRBV6-3 to TRBJ1-1; D not certain. Germline CDR1 MNHEY, CDR2 SVGEGT. The V end was cut by 0 bases, the J end by 1 base, with 6 bases between. The CDR3 covers 14 residues. CDR3 in amino acids: CASSYSPGNTEAFF. The CDR3 DNA is TGTGCCAGCAGTTACTCGCCCGGGAACACTGAAGCTTTCTTT.

The V gene is TRBV6-5, the J gene TRBJ2-2; D not resolved. Deletions cut 6 bases from V and 3 bases from J, with 14 bases between. The CDR3 is 15 amino acids. In germline, CDR1 is MNHEY, CDR2 SVGAGI. CDR3 sequence reads: CASRPRPGDTGELFF. CDR3 DNA: TGTGCCAGCAGGCCTCGACCGGGTGACACCGGGGAGCTGTTTTTT.